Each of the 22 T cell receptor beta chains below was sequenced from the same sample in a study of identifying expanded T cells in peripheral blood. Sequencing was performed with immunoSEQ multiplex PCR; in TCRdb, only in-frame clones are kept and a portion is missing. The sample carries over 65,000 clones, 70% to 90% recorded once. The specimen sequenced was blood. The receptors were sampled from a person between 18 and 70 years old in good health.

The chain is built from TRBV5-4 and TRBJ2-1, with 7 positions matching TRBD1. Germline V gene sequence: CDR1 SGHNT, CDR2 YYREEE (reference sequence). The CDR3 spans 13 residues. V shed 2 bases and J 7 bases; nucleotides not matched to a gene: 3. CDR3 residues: CASSLRGRNEQFF. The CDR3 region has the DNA TGTGCCAGCAGCTTAAGGGGGCGAAATGAGCAGTTCTTC. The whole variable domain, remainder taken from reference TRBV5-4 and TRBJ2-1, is ETGVTQSPTHLIKTRGQQVTLRCSSQSGHNTVSWYQQALGQGPQFIFQYYREEENGRGNFPPRFSGLQFPNYSSELNVNALELDDSALYLCASSLRGRNEQFFGPGTRLTVL.

CDR3 loop: CASSAGYGYTF. The CDR3 DNA reads TGTGCCAGCAGTGCAGGGTACGGCTACACCTTC. The chain links TRBV9 to TRBJ1-2; tentatively, D is TRBD1 (5 bases). This CDR3 has 11 residues. The germline gives CDR1 SGDLS, CDR2 YYNGEE. The V end was cut by 5 bases, the J end by 8 bases, with 10 bases between.

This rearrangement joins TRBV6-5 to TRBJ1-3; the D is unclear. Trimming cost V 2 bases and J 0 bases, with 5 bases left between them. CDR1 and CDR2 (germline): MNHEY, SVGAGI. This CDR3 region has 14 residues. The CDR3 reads CASSYRSSGNTIYF. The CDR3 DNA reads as TGTGCCAGCAGTTACCGGAGCTCTGGAAACACCATATATTTT.

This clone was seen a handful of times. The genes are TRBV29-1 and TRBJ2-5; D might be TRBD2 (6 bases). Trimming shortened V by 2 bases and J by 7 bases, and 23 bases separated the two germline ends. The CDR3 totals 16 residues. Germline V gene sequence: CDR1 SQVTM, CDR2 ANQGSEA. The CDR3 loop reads CSVEFSLGGMGVTQYF. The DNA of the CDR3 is TGCAGCGTTGAATTCTCCCTGGGCGGGATGGGGGTGACCCAGTACTTC.

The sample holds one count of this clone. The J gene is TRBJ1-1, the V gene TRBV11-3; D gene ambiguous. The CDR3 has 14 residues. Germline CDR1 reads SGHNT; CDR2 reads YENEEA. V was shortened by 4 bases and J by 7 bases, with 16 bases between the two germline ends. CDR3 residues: CASSSVGSGGEAFF. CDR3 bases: TGTGCCAGCAGCTCGGTAGGGAGTGGTGGTGAAGCTTTCTTT.

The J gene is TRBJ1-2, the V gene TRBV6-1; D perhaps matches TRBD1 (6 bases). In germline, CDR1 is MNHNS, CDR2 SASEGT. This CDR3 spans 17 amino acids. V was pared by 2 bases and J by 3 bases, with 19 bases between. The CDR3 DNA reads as TGTGCCAGCAGTGAACCACTACTACAGGGTTCTCACTATGGCTACACCTTC. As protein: CASSEPLLQGSHYGYTF.

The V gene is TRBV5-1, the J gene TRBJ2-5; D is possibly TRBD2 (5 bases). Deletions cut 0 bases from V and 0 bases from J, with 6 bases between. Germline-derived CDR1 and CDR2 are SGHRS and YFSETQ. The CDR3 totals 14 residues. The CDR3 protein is CASSLGGYQETQYF. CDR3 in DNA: TGCGCCAGCAGCTTGGGCGGGTACCAAGAGACCCAGTACTTC.

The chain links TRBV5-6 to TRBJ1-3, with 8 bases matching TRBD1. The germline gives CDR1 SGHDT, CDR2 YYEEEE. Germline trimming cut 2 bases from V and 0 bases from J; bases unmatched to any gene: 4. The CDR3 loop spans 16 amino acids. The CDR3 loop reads CASSFLDRDSGNTIYF. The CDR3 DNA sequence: TGTGCCAGCAGCTTTCTGGACAGGGACTCTGGAAACACCATATATTTT.

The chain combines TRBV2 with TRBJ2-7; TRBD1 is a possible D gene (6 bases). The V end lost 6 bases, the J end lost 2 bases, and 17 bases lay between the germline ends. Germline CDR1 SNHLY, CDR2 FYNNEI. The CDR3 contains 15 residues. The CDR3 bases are TGTGCCAGCAGCCCTTTTAGAGACAGGACCTACGAGCAGTACTTC. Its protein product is CASSPFRDRTYEQYF.

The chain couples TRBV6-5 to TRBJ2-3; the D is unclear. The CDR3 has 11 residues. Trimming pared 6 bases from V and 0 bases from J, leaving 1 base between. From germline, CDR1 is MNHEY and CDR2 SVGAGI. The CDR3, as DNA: TGTGCCAGCAGCAGCACAGATACGCAGTATTTT. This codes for CASSSTDTQYF.

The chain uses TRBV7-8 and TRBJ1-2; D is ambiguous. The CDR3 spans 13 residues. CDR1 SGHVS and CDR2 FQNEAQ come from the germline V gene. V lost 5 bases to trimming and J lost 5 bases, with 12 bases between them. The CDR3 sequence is CASSAFIEYGYTF. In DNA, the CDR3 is TGTGCCAGCAGCGCGTTTATAGAATATGGCTACACCTTC.

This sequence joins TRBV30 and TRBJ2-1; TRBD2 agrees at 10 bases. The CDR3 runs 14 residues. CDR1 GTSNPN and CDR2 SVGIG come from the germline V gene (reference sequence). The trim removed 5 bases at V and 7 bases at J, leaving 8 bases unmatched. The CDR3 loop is CAWAPGLARNEQFF. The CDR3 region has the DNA TGTGCCTGGGCGCCGGGACTAGCGCGAAATGAGCAGTTCTTC. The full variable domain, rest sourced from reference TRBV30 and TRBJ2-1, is SQTIHQWPATLVQPVGSPLSLECTVEGTSNPNLYWYRQAAGRGLQLLFYSVGIGQISSEVPQNLSASRPQDRQFILSSKKLLLSDSGFYLCAWAPGLARNEQFFGPGTRLTVL.

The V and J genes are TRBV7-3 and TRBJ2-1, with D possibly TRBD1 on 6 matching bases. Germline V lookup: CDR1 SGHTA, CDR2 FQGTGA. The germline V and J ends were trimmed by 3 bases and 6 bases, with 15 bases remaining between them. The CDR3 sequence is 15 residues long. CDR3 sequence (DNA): TGTGCCAGCAGCTTCCTAGGGGGAGCCTTCAATGAGCAGTTCTTC. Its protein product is CASSFLGGAFNEQFF.

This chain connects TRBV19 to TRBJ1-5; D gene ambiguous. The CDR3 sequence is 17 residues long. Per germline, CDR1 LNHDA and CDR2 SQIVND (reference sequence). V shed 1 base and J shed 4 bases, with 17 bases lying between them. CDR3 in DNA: TGTGCCAGTAGTATAGCAAACGCCGGCAGGAGAAATCAGCCCCAGCATTTT. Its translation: CASSIANAGRRNQPQHF.

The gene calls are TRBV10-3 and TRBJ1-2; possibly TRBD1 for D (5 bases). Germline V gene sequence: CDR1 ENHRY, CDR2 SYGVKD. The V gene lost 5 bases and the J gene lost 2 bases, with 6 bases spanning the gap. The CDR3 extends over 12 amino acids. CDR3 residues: CAISRQNYGYTF. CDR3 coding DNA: TGTGCCATCAGTAGACAGAACTATGGCTACACCTTC.

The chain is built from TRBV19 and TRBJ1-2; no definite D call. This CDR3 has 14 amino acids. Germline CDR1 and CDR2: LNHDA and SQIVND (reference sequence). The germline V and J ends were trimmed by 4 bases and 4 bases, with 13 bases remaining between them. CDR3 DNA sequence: TGTGCCAGTAGTAGCCATAAAACCCCCTATGGCTACACCTTC. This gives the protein CASSSHKTPYGYTF.

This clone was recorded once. The CDR3 spells CAISESILPYNEQFF. CDR3 DNA sequence: TGTGCCATCAGTGAGTCGATCTTACCTTACAATGAGCAGTTCTTC. V usage is TRBV10-3 and J usage is TRBJ2-1; D is unclear. The CDR3 totals 15 residues. Between the trimmed V and J ends, which lost 0 bases and 4 bases, there was a span of 10 bases. Germline V lookup: CDR1 ENHRY, CDR2 SYGVKD.

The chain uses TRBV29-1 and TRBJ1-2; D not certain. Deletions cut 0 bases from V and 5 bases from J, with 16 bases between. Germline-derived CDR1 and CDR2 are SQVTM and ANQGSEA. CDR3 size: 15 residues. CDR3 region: CSVEERGGKPYGYTF. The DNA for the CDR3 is TGCAGCGTTGAAGAACGGGGAGGCAAACCTTATGGCTACACCTTC.

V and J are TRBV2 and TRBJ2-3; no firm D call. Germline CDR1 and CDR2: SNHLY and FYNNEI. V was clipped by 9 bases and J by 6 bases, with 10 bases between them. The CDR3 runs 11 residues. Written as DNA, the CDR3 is TGTGCCAGAACGCCTGGGGATACGCAGTATTTT. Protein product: CARTPGDTQYF.

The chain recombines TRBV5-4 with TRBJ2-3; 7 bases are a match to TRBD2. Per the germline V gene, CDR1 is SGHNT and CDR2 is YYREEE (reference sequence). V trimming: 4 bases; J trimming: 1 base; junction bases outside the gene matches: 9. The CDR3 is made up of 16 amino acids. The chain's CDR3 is CASSPRRLAGTDTQYF. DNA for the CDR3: TGTGCCAGCAGCCCGCGAAGGCTAGCGGGCACAGATACGCAGTATTTT.

The CDR3 DNA reads as TGTGCCAGCTCATATAGACCCGGACAGTCCGGCGCTAACTATGGCTACACCTTC. Protein sequence: CASSYRPGQSGANYGYTF. The rearrangement uses TRBV18 and TRBJ1-2, with D maybe TRBD1 (6 bases). Per germline, CDR1 KGHSH and CDR2 LQKENI. The CDR3 totals 18 residues. Trimming pared 5 bases from V and 0 bases from J, leaving 22 bases between. The full variable domain, its missing parts supplied by reference TRBV18 and TRBJ1-2, is NAGVMQNPRHLVRRRGQEARLRCSPMKGHSHVYWYRQLPEEGLKFMVYLQKENIIDESGMPKERFSAEFPKEGPSILRIQQVVRGDSAAYFCASSYRPGQSGANYGYTFGSGTRLTVV.

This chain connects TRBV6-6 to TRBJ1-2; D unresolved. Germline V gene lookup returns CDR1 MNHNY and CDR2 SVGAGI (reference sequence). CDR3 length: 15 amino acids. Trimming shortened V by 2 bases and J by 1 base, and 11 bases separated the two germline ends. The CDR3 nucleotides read TGTGCCAGCAGTTACAAAAACGGGGTTAACTATGGCTACACCTTC. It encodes CASSYKNGVNYGYTF.